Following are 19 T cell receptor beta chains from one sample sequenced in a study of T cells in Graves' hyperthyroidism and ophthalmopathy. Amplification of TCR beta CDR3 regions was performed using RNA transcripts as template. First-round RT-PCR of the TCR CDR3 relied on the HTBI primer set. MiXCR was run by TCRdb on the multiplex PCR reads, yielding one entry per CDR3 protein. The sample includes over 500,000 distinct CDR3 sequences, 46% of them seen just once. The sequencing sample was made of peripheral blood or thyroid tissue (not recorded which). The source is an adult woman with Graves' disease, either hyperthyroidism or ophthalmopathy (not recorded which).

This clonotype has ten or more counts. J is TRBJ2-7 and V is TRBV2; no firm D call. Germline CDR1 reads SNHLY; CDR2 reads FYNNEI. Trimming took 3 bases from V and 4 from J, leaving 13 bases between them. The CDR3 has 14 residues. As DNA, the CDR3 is TGTGCCAGCAGTGATCCCGGCCGGATATACGAGCAGTACTTC. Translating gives CASSDPGRIYEQYF.

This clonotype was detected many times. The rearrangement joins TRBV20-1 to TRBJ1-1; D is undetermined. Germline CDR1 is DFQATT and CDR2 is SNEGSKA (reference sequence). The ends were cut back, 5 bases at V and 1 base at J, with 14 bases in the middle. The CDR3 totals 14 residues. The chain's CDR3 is CSAFSPGRNTEAFF. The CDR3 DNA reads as TGCAGTGCTTTTTCCCCGGGTAGGAACACTGAAGCTTTCTTT.

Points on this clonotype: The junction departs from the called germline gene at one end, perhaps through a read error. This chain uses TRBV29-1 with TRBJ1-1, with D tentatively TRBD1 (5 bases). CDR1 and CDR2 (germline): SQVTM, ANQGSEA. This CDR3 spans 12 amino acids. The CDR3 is CSVEITDTEALF. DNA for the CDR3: TGCAGCGTTGAAATCACGGACACTGAAGCTCTCTTT.

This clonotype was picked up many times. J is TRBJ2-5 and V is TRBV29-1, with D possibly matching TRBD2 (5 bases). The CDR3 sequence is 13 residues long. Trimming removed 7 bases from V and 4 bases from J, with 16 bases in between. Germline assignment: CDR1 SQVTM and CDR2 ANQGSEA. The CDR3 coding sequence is TGCAGCGCCCCGTGGGCCCGGGGAGAGACCCAGTACTTC. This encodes CSAPWARGETQYF.

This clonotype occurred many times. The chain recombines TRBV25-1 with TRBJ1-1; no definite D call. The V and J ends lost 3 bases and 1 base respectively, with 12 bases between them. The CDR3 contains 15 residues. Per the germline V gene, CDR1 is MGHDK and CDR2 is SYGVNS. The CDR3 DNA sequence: TGTGCCAGCAGTGACCTTGGACGTTCGAACACTGAAGCTTTCTTT. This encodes CASSDLGRSNTEAFF.

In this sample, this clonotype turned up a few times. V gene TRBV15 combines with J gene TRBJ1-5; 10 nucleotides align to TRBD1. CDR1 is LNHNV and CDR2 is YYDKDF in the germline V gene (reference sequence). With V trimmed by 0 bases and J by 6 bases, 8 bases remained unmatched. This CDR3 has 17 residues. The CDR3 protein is CATSRDLFGQGGQPQHF. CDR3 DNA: TGTGCCACCAGCAGAGATCTTTTTGGACAGGGGGGTCAGCCCCAGCATTTT.

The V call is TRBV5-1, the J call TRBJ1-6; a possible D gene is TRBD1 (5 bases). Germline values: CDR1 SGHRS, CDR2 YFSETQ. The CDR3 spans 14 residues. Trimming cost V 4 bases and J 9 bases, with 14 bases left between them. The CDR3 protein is CASSLGGNSSPLHF. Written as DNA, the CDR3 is TGCGCCAGCAGCCTTGGGGGGAACTCTTCACCCCTCCACTTT.

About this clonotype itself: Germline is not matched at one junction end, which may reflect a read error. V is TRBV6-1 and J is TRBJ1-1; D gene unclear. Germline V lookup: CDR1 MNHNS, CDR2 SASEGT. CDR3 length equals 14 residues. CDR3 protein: CASSEAGSVTGPNF. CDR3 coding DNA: TGTGCCAGCAGTGAAGCCGGCAGTGTTACTGGACCAAATTTT.

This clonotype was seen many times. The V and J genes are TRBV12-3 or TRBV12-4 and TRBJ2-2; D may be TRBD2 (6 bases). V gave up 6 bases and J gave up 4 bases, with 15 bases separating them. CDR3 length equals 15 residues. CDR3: CASRERKGGTGELFF. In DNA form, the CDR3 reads TGTGCCAGCAGGGAACGGAAGGGAGGCACCGGGGAGCTGTTTTTT.

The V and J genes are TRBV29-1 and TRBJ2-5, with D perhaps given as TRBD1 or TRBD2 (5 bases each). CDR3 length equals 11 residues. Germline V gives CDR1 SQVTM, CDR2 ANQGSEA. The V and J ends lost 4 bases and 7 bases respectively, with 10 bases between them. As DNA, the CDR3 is TGCAGCGTTGCGGGGCAGGGGACCCAGTACTTC. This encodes CSVAGQGTQYF.

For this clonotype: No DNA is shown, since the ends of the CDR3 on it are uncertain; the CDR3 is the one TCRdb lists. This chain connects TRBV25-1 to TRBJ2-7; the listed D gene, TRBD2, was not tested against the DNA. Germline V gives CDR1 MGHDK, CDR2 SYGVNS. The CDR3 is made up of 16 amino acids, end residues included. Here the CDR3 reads CACSARPFRTGYEQYF.

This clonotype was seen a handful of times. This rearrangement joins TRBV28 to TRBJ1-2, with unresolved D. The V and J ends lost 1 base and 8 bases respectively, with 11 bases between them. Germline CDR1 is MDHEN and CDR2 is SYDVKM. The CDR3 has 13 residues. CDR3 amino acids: CASSLSAFRGYTF. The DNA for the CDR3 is TGTGCCAGCAGTTTATCGGCGTTTAGAGGCTACACCTTC.

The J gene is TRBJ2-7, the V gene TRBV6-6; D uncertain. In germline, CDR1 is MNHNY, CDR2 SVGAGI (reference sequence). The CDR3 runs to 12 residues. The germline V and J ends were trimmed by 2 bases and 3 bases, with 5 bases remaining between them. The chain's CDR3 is CASSYTIYEQYF. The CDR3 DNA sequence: TGTGCCAGCAGTTACACTATCTACGAGCAGTACTTC.

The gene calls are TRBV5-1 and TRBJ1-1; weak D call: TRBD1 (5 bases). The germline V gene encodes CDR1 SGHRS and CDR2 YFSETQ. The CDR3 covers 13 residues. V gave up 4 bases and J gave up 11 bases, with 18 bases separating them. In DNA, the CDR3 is TGCGCCAGCAGCACCGGGACGACAGAGACGGCTTTCTTT. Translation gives CASSTGTTETAFF.

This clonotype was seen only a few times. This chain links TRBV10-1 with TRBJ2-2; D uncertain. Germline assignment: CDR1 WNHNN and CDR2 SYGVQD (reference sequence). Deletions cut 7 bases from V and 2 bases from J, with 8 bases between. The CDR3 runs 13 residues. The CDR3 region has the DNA TGCGCCAGCAACGAGGCAAACACCGGGGAGCTGTTTTTT. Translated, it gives CASNEANTGELFF.

This chain's CDR3 is CSVEWGAEETQYF. CDR3 bases: TGCAGCGTTGAATGGGGGGCGGAGGAGACCCAGTACTTC. The rearrangement uses TRBV29-1 and TRBJ2-5, with D perhaps being TRBD1 or TRBD2 (6 bases each). The CDR3 totals 13 residues. CDR1 is SQVTM, CDR2 ANQGSEA, per germline. V shed 2 bases and J shed 5 bases, with 12 bases lying between them.

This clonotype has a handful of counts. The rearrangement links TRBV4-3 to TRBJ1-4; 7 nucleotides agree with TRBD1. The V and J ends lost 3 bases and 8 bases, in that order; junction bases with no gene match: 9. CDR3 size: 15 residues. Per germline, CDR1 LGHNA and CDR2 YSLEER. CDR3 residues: CASSQAGQRPEKLFF. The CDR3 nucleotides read TGCGCCAGCAGCCAGGCGGGACAGCGACCAGAAAAACTGTTTTTT.

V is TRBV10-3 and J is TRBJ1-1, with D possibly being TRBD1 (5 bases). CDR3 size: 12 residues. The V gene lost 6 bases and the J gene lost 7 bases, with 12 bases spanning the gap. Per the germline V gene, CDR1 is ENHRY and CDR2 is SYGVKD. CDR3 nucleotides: TGTGCCATCAGGGGAGGGGCCAGTGAAGCTTTCTTT. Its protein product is CAIRGGASEAFF.

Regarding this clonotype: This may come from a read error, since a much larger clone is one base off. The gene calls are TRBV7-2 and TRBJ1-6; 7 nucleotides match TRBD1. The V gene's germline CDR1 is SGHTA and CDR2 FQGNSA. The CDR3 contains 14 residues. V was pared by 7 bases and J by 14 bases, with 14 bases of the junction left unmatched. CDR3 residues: CASNRGTDLRALHF. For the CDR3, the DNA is TGTGCCAGCAACCGAGGGACAGACCTTAGGGCCCTCCACTTT.